The entry that follows covers one T cell receptor (beta chain) sequence. This clonotype came up many times. Its binding antigen is unknown. No clone much larger than this one lies a single base away; base qualities are absent. The trim is 5 bases for V and 7 bases for J, with a gap of 8 bases between the germline ends. As encoded in the germline V gene, CDR1 is SGHVS while CDR2 is FQNEAQ. Spanning cysteine to phenylalanine, the CDR3 consists of 11 amino acids. The CDR3 DNA has 33 bases and is translated from base 1. This specimen comes from a study of CD8 T cells in ankylosing spondylitis (dated by TCRdb to the late 2010s). Some background on the complete study: To find TCR variants linked to disease, the study profiled T cell receptor beta repertoires in ankylosing spondylitis patients and healthy donors. Peripheral blood was sampled, and synovial fluid was also collected from ankylosing spondylitis patients. The whole study cohort included roughly 110 healthy donors and around 24 ankylosing spondylitis patients.

Results the study describes overall, beyond this receptor: A CD8+ phenotype was shown by the disease-linked clones, which were found at relatively low frequencies in peripheral blood. Blood from ankylosing spondylitis patients appeared to be characterized by a TCR beta motif composed of eight highly homologous amino acid variants. The disease-linked clones were reported as significantly enriched in matched synovial fluid samples from ankylosing spondylitis patients. Some of the motif variants had been reported before in the synovial fluid and blood of reactive arthritis patients, a finding that suggests common disease-initiation mechanisms.

These reads were obtained on an Illumina HiSeq 2500. Quantitative 5'-RACE with molecular barcodes was the method used to prepare the TCR beta libraries. In the source study's methods: Disease-linked TCR variants were identified with a new computational method built on a probabilistic model of VDJ rearrangement. TCRdb trimmed public reads at Q25 via fastp, called clones via MiXCR and kept in-frame beta chains. Rows with a matching CDR3 protein are joined into one entry that keeps the most common DNA and genes. TCRdb assigned the V and J calls; the authors' analysis was not used. The sample has 300,000 to 350,000 distinct CDR3 sequences on record, roughly 12% of them singletons. The top ten hold about 10% of the sample.

This clonotype was obtained from a female donor with ankylosing spondylitis or in good health (not recorded which). The specimen was blood, either unsorted or a sorted T cell fraction (not recorded which). The chain uses TRBV7-8 and TRBJ1-2, with the D gene uncertain. The CDR3 region: CASSPQSGYTF. The nucleotide sequence reads TGTGCCAGCAGCCCTCAATCTGGCTACACCTTC.